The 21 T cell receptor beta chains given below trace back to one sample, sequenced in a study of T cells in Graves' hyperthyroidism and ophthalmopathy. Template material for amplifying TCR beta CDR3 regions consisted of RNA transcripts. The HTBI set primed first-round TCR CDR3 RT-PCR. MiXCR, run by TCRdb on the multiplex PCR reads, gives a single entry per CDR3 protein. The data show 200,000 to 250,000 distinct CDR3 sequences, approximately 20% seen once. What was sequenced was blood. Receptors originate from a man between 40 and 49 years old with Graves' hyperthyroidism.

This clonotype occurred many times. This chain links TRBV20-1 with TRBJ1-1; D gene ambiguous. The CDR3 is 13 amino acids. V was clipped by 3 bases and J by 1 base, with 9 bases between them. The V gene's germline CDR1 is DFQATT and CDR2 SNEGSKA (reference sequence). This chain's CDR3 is CSASKRANTEAFF. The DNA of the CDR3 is TGCAGTGCTAGCAAACGGGCGAACACTGAAGCTTTCTTT.

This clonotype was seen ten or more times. The CDR3 here is CAWSVLPSSYNEQFF. In DNA form, the CDR3 reads TGTGCCTGGAGTGTACTTCCCAGCTCCTACAATGAGCAGTTCTTC. This chain uses TRBV30 with TRBJ2-1; D unclear. CDR3 length: 15 residues. Germline loops: CDR1 GTSNPN, CDR2 SVGIG (reference sequence). Trimming took off 0 bases at V and 0 bases at J, with 9 bases between the two ends.

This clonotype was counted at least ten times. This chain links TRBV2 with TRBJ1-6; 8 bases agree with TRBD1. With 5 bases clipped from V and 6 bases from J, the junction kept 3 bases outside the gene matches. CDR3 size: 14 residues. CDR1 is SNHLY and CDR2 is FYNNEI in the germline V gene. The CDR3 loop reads CASSRGQGNSPLHF. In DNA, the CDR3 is TGTGCCAGCAGTCGCGGACAGGGTAATTCACCCCTCCACTTT.

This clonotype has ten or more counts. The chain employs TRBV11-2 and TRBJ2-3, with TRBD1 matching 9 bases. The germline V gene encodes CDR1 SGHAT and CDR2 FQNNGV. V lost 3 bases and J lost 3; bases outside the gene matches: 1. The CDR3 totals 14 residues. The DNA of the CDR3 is TGTGCCAGCAGCTTCGGGACAGGGACAGATACGCAGTATTTT. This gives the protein CASSFGTGTDTQYF.

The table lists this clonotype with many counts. This chain's CDR3 is CASSLGGQGRYGELFF. Written as DNA, the CDR3 is TGTGCCAGCAGCTTAGGAGGACAGGGACGCTACGGGGAGCTGTTTTTT. V and J are TRBV7-6 and TRBJ2-2; 8 nucleotides match TRBD1. Trimming at V came to 1 base and at J to 7 bases, leaving 8 bases not matched to a gene. The CDR3 extends over 16 amino acids. CDR1 and CDR2 from the germline V gene are SGHVS and FNYEAQ.

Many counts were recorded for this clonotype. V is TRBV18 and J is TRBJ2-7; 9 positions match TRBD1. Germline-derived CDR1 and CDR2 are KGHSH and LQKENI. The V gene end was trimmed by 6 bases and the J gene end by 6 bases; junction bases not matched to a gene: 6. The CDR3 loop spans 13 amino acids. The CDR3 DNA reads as TGTGCCAGCTCGGTGGGACAGGGACGCGAGCAGTACTTC. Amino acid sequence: CASSVGQGREQYF.

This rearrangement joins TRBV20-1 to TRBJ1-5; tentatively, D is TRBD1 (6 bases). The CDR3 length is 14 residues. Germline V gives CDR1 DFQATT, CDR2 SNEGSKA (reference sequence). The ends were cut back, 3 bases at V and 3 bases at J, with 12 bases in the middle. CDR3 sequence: CSARGRGVNQPQHF. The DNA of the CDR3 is TGCAGTGCTAGGGGCAGGGGCGTCAATCAGCCCCAGCATTTT.

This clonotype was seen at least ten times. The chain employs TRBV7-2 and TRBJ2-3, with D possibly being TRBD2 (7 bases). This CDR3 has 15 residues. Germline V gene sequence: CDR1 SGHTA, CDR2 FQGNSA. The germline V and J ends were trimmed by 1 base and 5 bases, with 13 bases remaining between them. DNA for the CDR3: TGTGCCAGCAGCTTAGACCGGGGGGCGGGAGATACGCAGTATTTT. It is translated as CASSLDRGAGDTQYF.

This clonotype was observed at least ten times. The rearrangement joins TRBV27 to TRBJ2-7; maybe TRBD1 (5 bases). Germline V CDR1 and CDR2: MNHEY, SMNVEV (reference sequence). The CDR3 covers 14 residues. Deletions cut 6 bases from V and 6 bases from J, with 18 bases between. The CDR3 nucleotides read TGTGCCAGCAGCCGAAAAGGGGCAGGCGGCGAGCAGTACTTC. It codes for CASSRKGAGGEQYF.

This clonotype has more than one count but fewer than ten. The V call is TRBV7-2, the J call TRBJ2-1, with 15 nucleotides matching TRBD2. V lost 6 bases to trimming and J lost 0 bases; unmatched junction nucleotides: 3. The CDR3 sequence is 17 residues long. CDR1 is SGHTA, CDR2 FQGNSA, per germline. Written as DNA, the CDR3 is TGTGCCAGCAGTTGGACTAGCGGGGGGGCCTCCTACAATGAGCAGTTCTTC. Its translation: CASSWTSGGASYNEQFF. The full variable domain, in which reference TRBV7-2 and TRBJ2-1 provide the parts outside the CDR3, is GAGVSQSPSNKVTEKGKDVELRCDPISGHTALYWYRQSLGQGLEFLIYFQGNSAPDKSGLPSDRFSAERTGGSVSTLTIQRTQQEDSAVYLCASSWTSGGASYNEQFFGPGTRLTVL.

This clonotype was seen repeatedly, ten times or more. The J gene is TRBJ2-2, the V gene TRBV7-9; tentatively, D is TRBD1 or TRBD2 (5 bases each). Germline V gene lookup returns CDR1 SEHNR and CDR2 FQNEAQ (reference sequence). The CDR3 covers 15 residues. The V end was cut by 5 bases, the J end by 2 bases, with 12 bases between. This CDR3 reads CASSGARGNTGELFF. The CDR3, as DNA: TGTGCCAGCAGCGGGGCTCGGGGAAACACCGGGGAGCTGTTTTTT.

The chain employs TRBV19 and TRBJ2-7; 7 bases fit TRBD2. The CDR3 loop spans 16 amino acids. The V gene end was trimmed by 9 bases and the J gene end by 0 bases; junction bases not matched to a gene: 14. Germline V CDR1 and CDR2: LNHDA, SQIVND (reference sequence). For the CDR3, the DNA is TGTGCCAGCCCGCGCGAAAGAGGGGAGGGCTCCTACGAGCAGTACTTC. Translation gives CASPRERGEGSYEQYF.

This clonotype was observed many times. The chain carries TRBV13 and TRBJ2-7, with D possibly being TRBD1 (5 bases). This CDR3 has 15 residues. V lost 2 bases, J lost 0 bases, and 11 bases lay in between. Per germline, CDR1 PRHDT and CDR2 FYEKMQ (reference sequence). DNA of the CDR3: TGTGCCAGCAGCTTAAGCAGGGCAGTCTCCTACGAGCAGTACTTC. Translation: CASSLSRAVSYEQYF.

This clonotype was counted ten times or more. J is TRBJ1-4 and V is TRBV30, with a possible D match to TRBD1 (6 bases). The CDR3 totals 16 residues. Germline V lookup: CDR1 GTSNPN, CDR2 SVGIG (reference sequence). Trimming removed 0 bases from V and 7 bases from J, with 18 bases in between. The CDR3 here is CAWSVLGGLVGEKLFF. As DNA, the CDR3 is TGTGCCTGGAGTGTACTTGGGGGGCTCGTTGGTGAAAAACTGTTTTTT. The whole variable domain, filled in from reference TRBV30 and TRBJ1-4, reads SQTIHQWPATLVQPVGSPLSLECTVEGTSNPNLYWYRQAAGRGLQLLFYSVGIGQISSEVPQNLSASRPQDRQFILSSKKLLLSDSGFYLCAWSVLGGLVGEKLFFGSGTQLSVL.

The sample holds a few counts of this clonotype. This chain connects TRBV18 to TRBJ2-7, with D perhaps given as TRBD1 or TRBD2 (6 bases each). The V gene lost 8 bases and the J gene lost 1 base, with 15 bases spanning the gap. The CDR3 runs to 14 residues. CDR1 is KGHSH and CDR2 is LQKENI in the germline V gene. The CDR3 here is CASLDSGASYEQYF. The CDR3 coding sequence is TGTGCCAGCCTAGACTCGGGGGCTTCCTACGAGCAGTACTTC. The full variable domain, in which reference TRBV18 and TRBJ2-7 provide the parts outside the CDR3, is NAGVMQNPRHLVRRRGQEARLRCSPMKGHSHVYWYRQLPEEGLKFMVYLQKENIIDESGMPKERFSAEFPKEGPSILRIQQVVRGDSAAYFCASLDSGASYEQYFGPGTRLTVT.

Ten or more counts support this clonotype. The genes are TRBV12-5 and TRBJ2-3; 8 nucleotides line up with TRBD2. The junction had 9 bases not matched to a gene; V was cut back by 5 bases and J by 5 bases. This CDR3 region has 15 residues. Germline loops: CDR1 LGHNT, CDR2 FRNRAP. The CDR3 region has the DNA TGTGCTAGTGGTCCGGGAGGGTGGAAAGGAGATACGCAGTATTTT. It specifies CASGPGGWKGDTQYF.

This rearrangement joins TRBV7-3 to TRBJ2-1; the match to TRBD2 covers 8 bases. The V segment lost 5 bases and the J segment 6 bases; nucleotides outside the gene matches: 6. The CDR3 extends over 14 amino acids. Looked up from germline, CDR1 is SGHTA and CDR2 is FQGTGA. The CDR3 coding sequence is TGTGCCAGCAGCCCAAGCGGGGGCGGCAATGAGCAGTTCTTC. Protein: CASSPSGGGNEQFF. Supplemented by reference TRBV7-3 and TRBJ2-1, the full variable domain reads GAGVSQTPSNKVTEKGKYVELRCDPISGHTALYWYRQSLGQGPEFLIYFQGTGAADDSGLPNDRFFAVRPEGSVSTLKIQRTERGDSAVYLCASSPSGGGNEQFFGPGTRLTVL.

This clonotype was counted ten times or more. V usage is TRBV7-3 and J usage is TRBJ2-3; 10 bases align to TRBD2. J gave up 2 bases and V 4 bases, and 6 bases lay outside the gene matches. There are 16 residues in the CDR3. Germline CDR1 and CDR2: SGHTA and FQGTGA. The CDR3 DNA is TGTGCCAGCAGCTCTATAGCGGGGGGAGCCACAGATACGCAGTATTTT. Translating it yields CASSSIAGGATDTQYF. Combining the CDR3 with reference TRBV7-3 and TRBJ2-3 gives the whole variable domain GAGVSQTPSNKVTEKGKYVELRCDPISGHTALYWYRQSLGQGPEFLIYFQGTGAADDSGLPNDRFFAVRPEGSVSTLKIQRTERGDSAVYLCASSSIAGGATDTQYFGPGTRLTVL.

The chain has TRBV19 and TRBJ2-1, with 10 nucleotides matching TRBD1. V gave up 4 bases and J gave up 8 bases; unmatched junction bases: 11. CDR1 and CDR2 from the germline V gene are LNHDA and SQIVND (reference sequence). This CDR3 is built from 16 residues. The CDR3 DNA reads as TGTGCCAGTAGTACTTCCGGGACAGGGGACTTATATGAGCAGTTCTTC. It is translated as CASSTSGTGDLYEQFF. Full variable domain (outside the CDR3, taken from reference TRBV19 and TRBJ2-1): DGGITQSPKYLFRKEGQNVTLSCEQNLNHDAMYWYRQDPGQGLRLIYYSQIVNDFQKGDIAEGYSVSREKKESFPLTVTSAQKNPTAFYLCASSTSGTGDLYEQFFGPGTRLTVL.

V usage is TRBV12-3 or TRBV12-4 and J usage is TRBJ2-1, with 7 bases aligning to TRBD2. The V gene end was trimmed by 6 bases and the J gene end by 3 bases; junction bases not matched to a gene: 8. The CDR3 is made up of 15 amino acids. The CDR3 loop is CASSKRAGSYNEQFF. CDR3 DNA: TGTGCCAGCAGCAAACGAGCGGGAAGCTACAATGAGCAGTTCTTC.

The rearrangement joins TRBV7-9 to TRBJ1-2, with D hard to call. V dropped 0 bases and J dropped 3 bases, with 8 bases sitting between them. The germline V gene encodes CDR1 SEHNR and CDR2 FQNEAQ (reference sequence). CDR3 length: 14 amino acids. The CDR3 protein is CASSLAGTHYGYTF. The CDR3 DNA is TGTGCCAGCAGCTTAGCGGGTACTCACTATGGCTACACCTTC.